The 15 T cell receptor beta chains reported below all come from one sample, sequenced in a study of Ad26.COV2.S vaccination and SARS-CoV-2 variants. TCRdb keeps only in-frame clones here, not all; method: immunoSEQ multiplex PCR. The sample has around 270,000 clones; roughly 89% are singletons. Regarding treatment: around 19 received Ad26.COV2.S at low or high dose, single or two shots; roughly five received placebo; per-sample allocation not given. Sampling happened 63 days after the first vaccine or placebo injection. The sample consisted of peripheral blood, taken in a trial of Ad26.COV2.S vaccine versus placebo. Receptors originate from a person between 18 and 65 years old who received the Ad26.COV2.S COVID-19 vaccine or a placebo.

V is TRBV6-4 and J is TRBJ2-1; TRBD1 aligns across 8 bases. Germline loops: CDR1 MRHNA, CDR2 SNTAGT. J lost 10 bases, V lost 4 bases, and 9 bases had no gene match. The CDR3 runs to 14 residues. In DNA, the CDR3 is TGTGCCAGCAGTGCCCCGGGACAGGCCACAGAGCAGTTCTTC. Translating it yields CASSAPGQATEQFF.

The chain recombines TRBV14 with TRBJ1-2, with TRBD1 as a possible D gene (5 bases). With 1 base removed from V and 3 bases from J, the gap between germline ends came to 9 bases. The germline V gene encodes CDR1 SGHDN and CDR2 FVKESK. The CDR3 sequence is 14 residues long. This chain's CDR3 is CASSQVQGDYGYTF. CDR3 coding DNA: TGTGCCAGCAGCCAAGTCCAGGGTGACTATGGCTACACCTTC.

This sequence joins TRBV27 and TRBJ2-1; 8 nucleotides align to TRBD2. This CDR3 contains 15 residues. The germline V gene encodes CDR1 MNHEY and CDR2 SMNVEV (reference sequence). V shed 6 bases, J shed 9 bases, and the junction held 13 bases outside the gene matches. CDR3 loop: CASRSGGLPLIEQFF. Here the CDR3 DNA reads TGTGCCAGCAGATCGGGGGGGCTGCCCCTAATTGAGCAGTTCTTC.

A remark on this clone: Relative to the germline gene, one junction end is altered; a read error may explain this. V and J are TRBV7-7 and TRBJ2-7, with TRBD1 matching 9 bases. Germline V gives CDR1 SSHAT, CDR2 FNYEAQ (reference sequence). The CDR3 has 15 residues. The CDR3 DNA reads as TGTGCTAGCAGCCTAGGGACAGGGTCAACCTACGAGCAGTACTTC. Its translation: CASSLGTGSTYEQYF.

The J gene is TRBJ2-5, the V gene TRBV19; a possible D gene is TRBD1 (5 bases). The germline V and J ends were trimmed by 3 bases and 2 bases, with 16 bases remaining between them. The CDR3 is made up of 16 amino acids. Germline CDR1 and CDR2: LNHDA and SQIVND (reference sequence). The CDR3 DNA sequence: TGTGCCAGTAGTATGCTGGGGCAGCAACCTCAAGAGACCCAGTACTTC. Its translation: CASSMLGQQPQETQYF.

The genes are TRBV7-9 and TRBJ2-5, with D possibly matching TRBD1 (6 bases). The CDR3 extends over 14 amino acids. V dropped 6 bases and J dropped 2 bases, with 13 bases sitting between them. Germline assignment: CDR1 SEHNR and CDR2 FQNEAQ (reference sequence). In nucleotides, the CDR3 is TGTGCCAGCAGGGGTTTGGGGGCACAAGAGACCCAGTACTTC. This sequence encodes CASRGLGAQETQYF.

This sequence joins TRBV10-3 and TRBJ2-7; 10 bases are a match to TRBD2. Losses at the gene ends were 2 bases for V and 4 bases for J; bases not matched to a gene: 2. CDR1 is ENHRY, CDR2 SYGVKD, per germline. The CDR3 runs 14 residues. CDR3 amino acids: CAISEAAGGYEQYV. The CDR3 DNA reads as TGTGCCATCAGTGAGGCAGCGGGAGGGTACGAGCAGTACGTC.

The V call is TRBV4-1, the J call TRBJ2-3; perhaps TRBD2 as D (6 bases). There are 16 residues in the CDR3. Per germline, CDR1 MGHRA and CDR2 YSYEKL. Trimming removed 4 bases at V and 1 base at J, with 15 bases between. CDR3 coding DNA: TGCGCCAGCAGCCCCGACGGGGAGGCCCGCACAGATACGCAGTATTTT. Translation gives CASSPDGEARTDTQYF.

This chain links TRBV6-5 with TRBJ2-2, with D possibly TRBD2 on 5 matching bases. Germline CDR1 MNHEY, CDR2 SVGAGI. CDR3 size: 13 residues. Deletions cut 10 bases from V and 4 bases from J, with 13 bases between. DNA of the CDR3: TGTGCCACCGAGGCCGGGGTCACCGGGGAGCTGTTTTTT. Protein: CATEAGVTGELFF.

The V and J genes are TRBV2 and TRBJ2-1; the D is unclear. V shed 2 bases and J shed 12 bases, with 5 bases lying between them. This CDR3 contains 10 residues. Germline CDR1 and CDR2: SNHLY and FYNNEI. CDR3 sequence (DNA): TGTGCCAGCAGTGAAAAATGGCAGTTCTTC. It is translated as CASSEKWQFF.

The V call is TRBV2, the J call TRBJ2-5; 16 bases align to TRBD2. Per the germline V gene, CDR1 is SNHLY and CDR2 is FYNNEI. V shed 6 bases, J shed 5 bases, and the junction held 6 bases outside the gene matches. The CDR3 contains 16 residues. The CDR3 spells CASRAGTSGRGETQYF. The CDR3 DNA follows: TGTGCCAGCAGAGCCGGGACTAGCGGGAGGGGGGAGACCCAGTACTTC.

This chain connects TRBV6-6 to TRBJ1-2; D gene ambiguous. The CDR3 consists of 13 residues. V lost 4 bases and J 2 bases, leaving 8 bases between the germline ends. Germline V gene lookup returns CDR1 MNHNY and CDR2 SVGAGI (reference sequence). This chain's CDR3 is CASSSWENYGYTF. The CDR3 region has the DNA TGTGCCAGCAGTTCGTGGGAAAACTATGGCTACACCTTC.

The rearrangement uses TRBV5-6 and TRBJ1-5; weak D call: TRBD1 (6 bases). Germline V gene data show CDR1 as SGHDT and CDR2 as YYEEEE. The CDR3 sequence is 17 residues long. The ends were cut back, 3 bases at V and 3 bases at J, with 19 bases in the middle. The CDR3 loop is CASSWGGTGRPNQPQHF. In DNA, the CDR3 is TGTGCCAGCAGCTGGGGGGGCACGGGTCGACCCAATCAGCCCCAGCATTTT.

Points on this clone: The same CDR3 also results from other DNA sequences found in this sample. The chain carries TRBV9 and TRBJ2-1; possible D gene TRBD1, 6 bases. The length of the CDR3 is 15 residues. The germline V and J ends were trimmed by 0 bases and 0 bases, with 7 bases remaining between them. Germline V gene lookup returns CDR1 SGDLS and CDR2 YYNGEE. The CDR3 sequence is CASSVGGGSYNEQFF. For the CDR3, the DNA is TGTGCCAGCAGCGTAGGAGGGGGCTCCTACAATGAGCAGTTCTTC.

V is TRBV9 and J is TRBJ1-2; 8 positions match TRBD1. This CDR3 has 17 residues. J lost 4 bases, V lost 3 bases, and 14 bases had no gene match. Germline V gene sequence: CDR1 SGDLS, CDR2 YYNGEE. The chain's CDR3 is CASSGGPGFGQGYGYTF. The CDR3 coding sequence is TGTGCCAGCAGCGGAGGGCCGGGATTTGGACAGGGCTATGGCTACACCTTC.